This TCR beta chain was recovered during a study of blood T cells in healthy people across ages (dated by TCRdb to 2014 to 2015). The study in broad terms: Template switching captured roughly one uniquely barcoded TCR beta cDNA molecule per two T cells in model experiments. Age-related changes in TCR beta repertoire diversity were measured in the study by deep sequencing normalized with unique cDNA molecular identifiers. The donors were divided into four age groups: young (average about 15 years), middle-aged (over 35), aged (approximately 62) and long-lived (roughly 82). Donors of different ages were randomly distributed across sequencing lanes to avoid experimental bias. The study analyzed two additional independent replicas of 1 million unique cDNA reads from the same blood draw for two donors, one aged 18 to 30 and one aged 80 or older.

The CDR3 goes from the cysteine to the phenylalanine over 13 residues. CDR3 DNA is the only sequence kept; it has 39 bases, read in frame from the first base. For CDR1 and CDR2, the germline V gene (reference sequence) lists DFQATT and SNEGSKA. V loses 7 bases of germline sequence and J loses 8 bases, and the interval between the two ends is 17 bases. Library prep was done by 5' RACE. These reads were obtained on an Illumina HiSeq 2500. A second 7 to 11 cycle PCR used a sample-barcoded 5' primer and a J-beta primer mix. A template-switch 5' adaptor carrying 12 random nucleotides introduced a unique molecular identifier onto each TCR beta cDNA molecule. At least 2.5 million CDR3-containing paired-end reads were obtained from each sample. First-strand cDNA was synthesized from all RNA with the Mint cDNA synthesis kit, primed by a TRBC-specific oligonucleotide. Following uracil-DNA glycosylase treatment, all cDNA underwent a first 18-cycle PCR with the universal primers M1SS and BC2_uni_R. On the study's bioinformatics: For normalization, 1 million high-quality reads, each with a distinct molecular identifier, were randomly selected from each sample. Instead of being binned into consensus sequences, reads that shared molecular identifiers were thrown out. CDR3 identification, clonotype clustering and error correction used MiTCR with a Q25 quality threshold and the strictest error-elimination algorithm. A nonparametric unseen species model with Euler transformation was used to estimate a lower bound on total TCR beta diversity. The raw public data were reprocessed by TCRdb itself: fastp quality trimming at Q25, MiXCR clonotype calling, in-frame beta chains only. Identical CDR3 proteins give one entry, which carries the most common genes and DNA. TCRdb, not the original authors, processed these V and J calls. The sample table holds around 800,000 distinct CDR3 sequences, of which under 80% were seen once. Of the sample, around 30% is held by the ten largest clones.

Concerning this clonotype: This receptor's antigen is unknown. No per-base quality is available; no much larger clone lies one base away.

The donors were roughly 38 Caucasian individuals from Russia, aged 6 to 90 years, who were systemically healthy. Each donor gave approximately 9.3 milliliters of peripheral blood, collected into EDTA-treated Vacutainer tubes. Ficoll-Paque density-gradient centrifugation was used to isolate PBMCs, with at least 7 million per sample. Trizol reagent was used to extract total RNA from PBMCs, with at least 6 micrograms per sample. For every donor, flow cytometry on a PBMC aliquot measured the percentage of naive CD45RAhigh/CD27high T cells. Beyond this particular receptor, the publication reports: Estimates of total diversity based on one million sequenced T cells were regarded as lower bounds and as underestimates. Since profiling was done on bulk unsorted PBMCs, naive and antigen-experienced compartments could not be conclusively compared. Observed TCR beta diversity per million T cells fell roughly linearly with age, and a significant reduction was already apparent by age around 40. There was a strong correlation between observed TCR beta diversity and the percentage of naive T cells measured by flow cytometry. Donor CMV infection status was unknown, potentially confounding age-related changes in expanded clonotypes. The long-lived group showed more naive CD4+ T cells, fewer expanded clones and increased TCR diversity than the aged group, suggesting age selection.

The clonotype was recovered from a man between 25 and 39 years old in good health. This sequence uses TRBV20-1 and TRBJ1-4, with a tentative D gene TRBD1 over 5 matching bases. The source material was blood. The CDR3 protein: CSVEGQGVEKLFF. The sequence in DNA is TGCAGTGTTGAGGGCCAGGGAGTCGAAAAACTGTTTTTT.